This entry features one T cell receptor beta chain sequence. RNA transcripts provided the template for amplifying TCR beta CDR3 regions. First-round RT-PCR employed HTBI primers, with a second-round multiplex PCR after it. TCRdb itself ran the multiplex PCR reads through MiXCR, one entry per CDR3 protein. In the table there are over a million distinct CDR3 sequences, about two fifths of which are singletons. CDR1 is LNHNV and CDR2 is YYDKDF in the germline V gene (reference sequence). V was pared by 0 bases and J by 5 bases, with 5 bases between. This CDR3 is built from 13 residues. The data stem from a study of Graves' ophthalmopathy and Graves' hyperthyroidism. Hyperthyroidism patients were newly diagnosed, ill under 2 months, and aged 18 to 65 years. If patients had other autoimmune diseases, uncontrolled infections, pregnancy or lactation, they were excluded.

This TCR derives from an adult man with Graves' hyperthyroidism. The chain couples TRBV15 to TRBJ1-3; the D is unclear. The specimen sequenced was peripheral blood or thyroid tissue (not recorded which). In nucleotides, the CDR3 is TGTGCCACCAGCAGAGATTTAAGAAACACCATATATTTT. It is translated as CATSRDLRNTIYF. Together with reference TRBV15 and TRBJ1-3, the CDR3 gives the full variable domain: DAMVIQNPRYQVTQFGKPVTLSCSQTLNHNVMYWYQQKSSQAPKLLFHYYDKDFNNEADTPDNFQSRRPNTSFCFLDIRSPGLGDTAMYLCATSRDLRNTIYFGEGSWLTVV.